This TCR beta chain was obtained from a study of cytomegalovirus exposure and HLA in healthy donors. CDR3 size: 14 residues. Germline values: CDR1 SGHTA, CDR2 FQGTGA. V gave up 3 bases and J gave up 6 bases; unmatched junction bases: 7. Healthy bone marrow donors supplied every sample. Donors sampled were nominally healthy, though unrecorded immune exposures were likely. Vbeta (60) and Jbeta (13) primers were used in the PCR. Method: immunoSEQ multiplex PCR; TCRdb's copy keeps in-frame clones and lacks some. The sample table includes 91,000 or so clones. Findings of the study overall: Per published accounts, TCR beta sequences correctly predicted the HLA-A and HLA-B alleles of most subjects.

Details on this clone: Antigen unknown.

The V gene is TRBV7-3, the J gene TRBJ2-7, with 8 bases lining up with TRBD2. The TCR was taken from a woman aged 30 to 39 in good health and CMV-seronegative. Sequences were obtained from PBMCs. Here the CDR3 DNA reads TGTGCCAGCAGCTTGGGACTAGTCGGAGCCGAGCAGTACTTC. It specifies CASSLGLVGAEQYF.